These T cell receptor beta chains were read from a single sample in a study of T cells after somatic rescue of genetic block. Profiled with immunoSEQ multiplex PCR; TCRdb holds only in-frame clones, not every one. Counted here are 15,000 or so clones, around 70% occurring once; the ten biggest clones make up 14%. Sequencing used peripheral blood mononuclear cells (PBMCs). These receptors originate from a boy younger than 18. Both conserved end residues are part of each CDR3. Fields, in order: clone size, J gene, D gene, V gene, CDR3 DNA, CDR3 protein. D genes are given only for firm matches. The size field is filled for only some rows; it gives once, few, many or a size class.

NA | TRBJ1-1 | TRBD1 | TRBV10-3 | TGTGCCATCAGTGATCGGGACAGGTTGAACACTGAAGCTTTCTTT | CAISDRDRLNTEAFF
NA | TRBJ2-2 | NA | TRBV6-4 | TGTGCCAGCAGAATGACGGGGAACACCGGGGAGCTGTTTTTT | CASRMTGNTGELFF
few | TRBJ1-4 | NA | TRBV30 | TGTGCCTGGTCTGAGGGGAGAACTAATGAAAAACTGTTTTTT | CAWSEGRTNEKLFF
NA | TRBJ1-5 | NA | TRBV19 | TGTGCCAGTAGTATGAGGGTTTCTCAGCCCCAGCATTTT | CASSMRVSQPQHF
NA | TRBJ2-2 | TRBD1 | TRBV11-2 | TGTGCCAGCTGCCGGACAGGGTTAACCGGGGAGCTGTTTTTT | CASCRTGLTGELFF
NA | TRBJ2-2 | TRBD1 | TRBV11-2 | TGTGCCAGCAGTCCGCGGAACACAGGGGCGGCCGGGGAGCTGTTTTTT | CASSPRNTGAAGELFF
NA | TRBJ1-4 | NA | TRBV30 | TGTGCCTGGAGTGCGGGGAGTTTAGGAAAACTGTTTTTT | CAWSAGSLGKLFF
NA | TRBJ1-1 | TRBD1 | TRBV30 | TGTGCCTGGGATTATGGGACAGTGAACACTGAAGCTTTCTTT | CAWDYGTVNTEAFF
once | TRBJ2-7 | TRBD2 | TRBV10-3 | TGTGCCATCAGAGTAGCGGGCGATAACGAGCAGTACTTC | CAIRVAGDNEQYF
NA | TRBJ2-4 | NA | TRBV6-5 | TGTGCCAGCAGGACGGGGGGCCTGACCAAAAACATTCAGTACTTC | CASRTGGLTKNIQYF
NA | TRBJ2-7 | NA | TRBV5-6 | TGTGCCAGCAGCTTTGGACCTGAGCAGTACTTC | CASSFGPEQYF
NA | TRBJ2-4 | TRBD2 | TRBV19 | TGTGCCAGTAAAGGACTAGCGGGAGGGCCCGGAAACATTCAGTACTTC | CASKGLAGGPGNIQYF
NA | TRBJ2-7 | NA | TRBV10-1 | TGCGCCAGCAGTGAGTCAGGCGGGGCTGAGCAGTACTTC | CASSESGGAEQYF
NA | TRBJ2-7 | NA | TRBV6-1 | TGTGCCAGCAGTGAAGCGTCAGGTACCCCCTACGAGCAGTACTTC | CASSEASGTPYEQYF
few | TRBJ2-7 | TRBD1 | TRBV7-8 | TGTGCCAGCAGCCCCACCCGGGACAGGGGGACCTACGAGCAGTACTTC | CASSPTRDRGTYEQYF
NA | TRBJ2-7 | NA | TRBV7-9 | TGTGCCAGCAGCGCCGGGGCGACCTTCTACGAGCAGTACTTC | CASSAGATFYEQYF
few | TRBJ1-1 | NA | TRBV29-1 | TGCAGCGTTGGGGGAGGGACAGAAGCTTTCTTT | CSVGGGTEAFF
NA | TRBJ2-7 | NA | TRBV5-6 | TGTGCCAGCAGCTGGACGGGAATAACCTACGAGCAGTACTTC | CASSWTGITYEQYF
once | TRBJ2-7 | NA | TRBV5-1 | TGCGCCAGCAGCTTGAAGGACGGATACTACGAGCAGTACTTC | CASSLKDGYYEQYF
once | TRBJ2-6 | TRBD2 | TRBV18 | TGTGCCAGCTCACCACTCAGCGGGGCTCTGTCTGGGGCCAACGTCCTGACTTTC | CASSPLSGALSGANVLTF
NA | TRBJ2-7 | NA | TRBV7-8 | TGTGCCAGCAGCTTAGCGCGGGGACGGATCAACGAGCAGTACTTC | CASSLARGRINEQYF
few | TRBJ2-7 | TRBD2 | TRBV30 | TGTGCCTGGAGCGGGGGACTAGCCGGCTACGAGCAGTACTTC | CAWSGGLAGYEQYF
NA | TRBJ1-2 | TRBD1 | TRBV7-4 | TGTGCCAGCAGCTCCGAATACAGGGGGCGAGTAGTATACTATGGCTACACCTTC | CASSSEYRGRVVYYGYTF
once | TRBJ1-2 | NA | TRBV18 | TGTGCCAGCTCACCACTGGACAGCCTCTATGGCTACACCTTC | CASSPLDSLYGYTF
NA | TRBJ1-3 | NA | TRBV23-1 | TGCGCCAGCAGTCAATCGGGCAGGCCTGGAAACACCATATATTTT | CASSQSGRPGNTIYF
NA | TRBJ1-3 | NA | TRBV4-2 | TGTGCCAGCAGCCTAGAAAGTCATAACTCTGGAAACACCATATATTTT | CASSLESHNSGNTIYF
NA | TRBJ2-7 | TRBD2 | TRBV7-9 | TGTGCCAGCAGCTTCCTAGCGGACTACGAGCAGTACTTC | CASSFLADYEQYF